These 3 T cell receptor beta chains came from one sample sequenced in a study of T cell responses to AZD1222 COVID-19 vaccine. The assay was immunoSEQ multiplex PCR, and TCRdb's table has in-frame clones only and misses some. The sample gives 170,000 or so clones, about nine tenths of which show up once; approximately 3% is in the top ten. The material was peripheral blood, obtained on day 0 of AZD1222 vaccination. The receptor source for this set is an adult in good health.

CDR3 DNA: TGTGCCAGCAGCTTAACGATCGGGCCCCAAGAGACCCAGTACTTC. Its translation: CASSLTIGPQETQYF. The chain employs TRBV7-3 and TRBJ2-5, with D hard to call. The CDR3 runs to 15 residues. V dropped 0 bases and J dropped 1 base, with 9 bases sitting between them. Germline lookup yields CDR1 SGHTA and CDR2 FQGTGA.

This chain links TRBV10-3 with TRBJ1-6; D may be TRBD1 (5 bases). Germline V lookup: CDR1 ENHRY, CDR2 SYGVKD. Trimming took off 6 bases at V and 9 bases at J, with 18 bases between the two ends. The CDR3 is made up of 15 amino acids. The CDR3 is CAISPTTGPGSPLHF. The CDR3 DNA sequence: TGTGCCATCAGCCCCACCACAGGCCCGGGTTCACCCCTCCACTTT.

A word on this clone: The same CDR3 can be traced to other DNA sequences in this sample. This sequence joins TRBV20-1 and TRBJ2-3, with TRBD1 as a possible D gene (5 bases). The germline V and J ends were trimmed by 5 bases and 2 bases, with 5 bases remaining between them. The germline V gene has CDR1 DFQATT and CDR2 SNEGSKA (reference sequence). There are 11 residues in the CDR3. CDR3: CSAGHTDTQYF. CDR3 bases: TGCAGTGCTGGACACACAGATACGCAGTATTTT.